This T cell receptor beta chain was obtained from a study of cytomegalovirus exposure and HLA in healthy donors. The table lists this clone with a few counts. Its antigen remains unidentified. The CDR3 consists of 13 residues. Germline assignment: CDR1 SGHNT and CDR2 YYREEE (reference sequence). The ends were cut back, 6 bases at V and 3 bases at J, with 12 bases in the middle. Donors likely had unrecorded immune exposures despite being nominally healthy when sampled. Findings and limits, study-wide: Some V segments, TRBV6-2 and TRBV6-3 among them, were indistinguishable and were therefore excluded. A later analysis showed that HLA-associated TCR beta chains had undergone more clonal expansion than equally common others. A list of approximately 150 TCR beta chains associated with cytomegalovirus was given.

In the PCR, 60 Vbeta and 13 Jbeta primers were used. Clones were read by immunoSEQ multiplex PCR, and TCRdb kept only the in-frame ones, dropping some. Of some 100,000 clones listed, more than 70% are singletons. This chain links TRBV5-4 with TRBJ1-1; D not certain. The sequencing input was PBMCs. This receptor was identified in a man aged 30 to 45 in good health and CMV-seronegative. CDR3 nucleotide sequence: TGTGCCAGCACCTCCCCGGAGTACACTGAAGCTTTCTTT. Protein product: CASTSPEYTEAFF. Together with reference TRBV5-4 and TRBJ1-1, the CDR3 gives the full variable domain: ETGVTQSPTHLIKTRGQQVTLRCSSQSGHNTVSWYQQALGQGPQFIFQYYREEENGRGNFPPRFSGLQFPNYSSELNVNALELDDSALYLCASTSPEYTEAFFGQGTRLTVV.